This TCR beta chain comes out of a study of T cells after yellow fever vaccination. Looking at the study overall: The fractions with low cell numbers were processed using SMART-Seq v4 Ultra Low Input.

TCRdb re-analysed the 5' RACE reads in MiXCR, keeping a single row per CDR3 protein. The data show around 320,000 distinct CDR3 sequences, 3.5% to 5% seen once. Many counts were recorded for this clonotype. The receptor was isolated from a man younger than 30 who received the YFV17D yellow fever vaccine. The input for sequencing was PBMCs, taken 15 days after the yellow fever booster vaccination.

The CDR3 region is CASSSDGGSYNEQFF. CDR3 nucleotides: TGCGCCAGCAGCTCAGACGGGGGCTCCTACAATGAGCAGTTCTTC. This chain uses TRBV5-1 with TRBJ2-1; D is possibly TRBD2 (6 bases). Germline CDR1 is SGHRS and CDR2 is YFSETQ. Trimming stripped 3 bases from V and 0 bases from J, with 10 bases between. The CDR3 spans 15 residues.